This T cell receptor beta chain was recovered during a study of blood T cell repertoires in COVID-19. Turning to the study itself: Italy, Spain and the United States were the sources of the convalescent and acute COVID-19 samples. PBMCs, B-cell-depleted T cells, or T cells were the source of the cDNA or gDNA that made up the material.

In the original workflow: Reference gene primer amplification gave estimated nucleated cell counts. Sequencing was performed with immunoSEQ multiplex PCR; in TCRdb, only in-frame clones are kept and a portion is missing. The V and J calls and clone size are taken from that table; D and trimming were inferred from the DNA. The sample contains roughly 30,000 clones, over 85% of which appear only once. V was clipped by 0 bases and J by 7 bases, with 12 bases between them. CDR1 and CDR2 (germline): SGHAT, FQNNGV. CDR3 length: 14 amino acids. The sample was peripheral blood. This receptor was obtained from a human donor in a cohort sampled during active COVID-19. The chain recombines TRBV11-2 with TRBJ1-2; weak D call: TRBD1 (6 bases). DNA of the CDR3: TGTGCCAGCAGCTTAGATCTAACCAGGGGTGGCTACACCTTC. Translated, it gives CASSLDLTRGGYTF.